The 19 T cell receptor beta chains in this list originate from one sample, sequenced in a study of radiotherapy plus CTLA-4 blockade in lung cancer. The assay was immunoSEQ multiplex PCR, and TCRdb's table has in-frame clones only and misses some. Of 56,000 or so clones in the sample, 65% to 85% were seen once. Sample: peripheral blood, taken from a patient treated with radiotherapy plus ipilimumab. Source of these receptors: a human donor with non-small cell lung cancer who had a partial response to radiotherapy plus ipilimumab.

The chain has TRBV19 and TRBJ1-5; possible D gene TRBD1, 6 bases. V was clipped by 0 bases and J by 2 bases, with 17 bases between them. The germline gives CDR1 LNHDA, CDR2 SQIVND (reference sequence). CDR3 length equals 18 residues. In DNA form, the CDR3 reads TGTGCCAGTAGTATAGATGGATCCCTCAGGGGCCGCAATCAGCCCCAGCATTTT. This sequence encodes CASSIDGSLRGRNQPQHF.

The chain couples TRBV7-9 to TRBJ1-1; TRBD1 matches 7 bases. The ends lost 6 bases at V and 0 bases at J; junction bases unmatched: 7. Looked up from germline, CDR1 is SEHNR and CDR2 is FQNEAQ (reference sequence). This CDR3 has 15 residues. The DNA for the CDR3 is TGTGCCAGCAGAAATAAGGACAGGCTGAACACTGAAGCTTTCTTT. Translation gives CASRNKDRLNTEAFF.

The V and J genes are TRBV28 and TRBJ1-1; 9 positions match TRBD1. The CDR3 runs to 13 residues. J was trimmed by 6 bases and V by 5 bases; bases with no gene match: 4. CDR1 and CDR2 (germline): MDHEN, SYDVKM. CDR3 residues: CASSGDRDPEAFF. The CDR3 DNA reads TGTGCCAGCAGTGGGGACAGGGACCCTGAAGCTTTCTTT.

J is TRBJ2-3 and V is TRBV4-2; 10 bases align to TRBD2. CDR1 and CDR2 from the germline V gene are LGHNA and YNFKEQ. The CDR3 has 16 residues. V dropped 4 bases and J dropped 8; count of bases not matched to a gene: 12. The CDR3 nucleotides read TGTGCCAGCAGCCCCGCCGCGACTAGCGGGTCGTCTACGCAGTATTTT. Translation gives CASSPAATSGSSTQYF.

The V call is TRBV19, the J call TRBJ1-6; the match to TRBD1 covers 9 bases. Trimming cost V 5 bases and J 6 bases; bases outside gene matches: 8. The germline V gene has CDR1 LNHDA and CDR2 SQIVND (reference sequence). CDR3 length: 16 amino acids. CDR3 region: CASSAPGQGLNSPLHF. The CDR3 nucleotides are TGTGCCAGTAGTGCACCGGGACAGGGCCTTAATTCACCCCTCCACTTT.

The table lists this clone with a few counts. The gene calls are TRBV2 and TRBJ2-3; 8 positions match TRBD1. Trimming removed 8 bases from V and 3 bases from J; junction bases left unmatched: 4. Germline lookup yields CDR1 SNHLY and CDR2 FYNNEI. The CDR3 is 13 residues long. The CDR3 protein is CASVQGATDTQYF. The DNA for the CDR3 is TGTGCCAGCGTTCAGGGGGCAACAGATACGCAGTATTTT.

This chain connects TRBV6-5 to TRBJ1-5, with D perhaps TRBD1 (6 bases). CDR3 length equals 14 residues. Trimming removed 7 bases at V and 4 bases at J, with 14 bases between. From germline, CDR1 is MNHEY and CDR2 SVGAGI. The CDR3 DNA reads TGTGCCAGCAACACTTACAGGGTGAATCAGCCCCAGCATTTT. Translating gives CASNTYRVNQPQHF.

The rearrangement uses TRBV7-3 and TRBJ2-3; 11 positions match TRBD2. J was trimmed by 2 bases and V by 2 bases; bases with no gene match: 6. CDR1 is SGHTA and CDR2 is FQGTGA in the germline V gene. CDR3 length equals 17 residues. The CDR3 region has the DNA TGTGCCAGCAGCTTAGCGGAGACTAGCGGGGCCACAGATACGCAGTATTTT. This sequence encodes CASSLAETSGATDTQYF. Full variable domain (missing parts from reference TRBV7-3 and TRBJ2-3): GAGVSQTPSNKVTEKGKYVELRCDPISGHTALYWYRQSLGQGPEFLIYFQGTGAADDSGLPNDRFFAVRPEGSVSTLKIQRTERGDSAVYLCASSLAETSGATDTQYFGPGTRLTVL.

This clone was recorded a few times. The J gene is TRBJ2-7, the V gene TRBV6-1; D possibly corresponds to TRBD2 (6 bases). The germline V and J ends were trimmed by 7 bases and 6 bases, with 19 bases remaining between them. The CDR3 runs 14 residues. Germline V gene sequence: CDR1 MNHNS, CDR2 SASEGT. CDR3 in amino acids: CASTRGTALGEQYF. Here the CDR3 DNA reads TGTGCCAGCACTCGCGGGACCGCTCTGGGCGAGCAGTACTTC.

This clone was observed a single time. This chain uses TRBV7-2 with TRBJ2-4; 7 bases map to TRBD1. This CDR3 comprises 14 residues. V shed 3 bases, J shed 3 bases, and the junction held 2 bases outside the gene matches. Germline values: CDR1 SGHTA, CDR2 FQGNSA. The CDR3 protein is CASSLDRIKNIQYF. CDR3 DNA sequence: TGTGCCAGCAGCTTGGACAGGATCAAAAACATTCAGTACTTC. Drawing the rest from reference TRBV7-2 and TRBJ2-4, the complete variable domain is GAGVSQSPSNKVTEKGKDVELRCDPISGHTALYWYRQSLGQGLEFLIYFQGNSAPDKSGLPSDRFSAERTGGSVSTLTIQRTQQEDSAVYLCASSLDRIKNIQYFGAGTRLSVL.

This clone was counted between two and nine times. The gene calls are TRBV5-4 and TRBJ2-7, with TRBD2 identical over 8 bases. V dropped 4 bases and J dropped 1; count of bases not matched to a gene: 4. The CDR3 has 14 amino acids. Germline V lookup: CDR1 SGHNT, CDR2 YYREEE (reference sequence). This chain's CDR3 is CASSPGLVSYEQYF. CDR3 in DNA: TGTGCCAGCAGCCCGGGACTAGTTTCCTACGAGCAGTACTTC.

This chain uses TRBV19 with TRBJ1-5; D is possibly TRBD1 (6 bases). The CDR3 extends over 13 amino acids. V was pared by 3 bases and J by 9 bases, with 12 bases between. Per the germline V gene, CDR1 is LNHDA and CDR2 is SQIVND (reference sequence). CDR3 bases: TGTGCCAGTAGTATTGACAGGTCAGGGCCCCAGCATTTT. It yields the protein CASSIDRSGPQHF.

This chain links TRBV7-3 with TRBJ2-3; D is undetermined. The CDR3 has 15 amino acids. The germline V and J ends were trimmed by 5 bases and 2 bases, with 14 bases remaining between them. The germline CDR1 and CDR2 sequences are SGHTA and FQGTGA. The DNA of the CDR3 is TGTGCCAGCAGCCTAGGCGGCTATAACACAGATACGCAGTATTTT. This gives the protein CASSLGGYNTDTQYF.

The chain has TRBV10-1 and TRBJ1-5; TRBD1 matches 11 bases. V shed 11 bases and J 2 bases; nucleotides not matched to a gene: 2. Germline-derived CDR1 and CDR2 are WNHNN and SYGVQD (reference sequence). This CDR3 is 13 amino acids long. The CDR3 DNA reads TGCGCCCGGACAGGGGGCCGCAATCAGCCCCAGCATTTT. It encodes CARTGGRNQPQHF.

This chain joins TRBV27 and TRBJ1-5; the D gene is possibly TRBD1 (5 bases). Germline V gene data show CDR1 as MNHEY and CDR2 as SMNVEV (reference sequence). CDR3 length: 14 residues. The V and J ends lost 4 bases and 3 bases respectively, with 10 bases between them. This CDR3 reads CASSSSGHNQPQHF. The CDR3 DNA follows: TGTGCCAGCAGTTCGTCAGGACACAATCAGCCCCAGCATTTT.

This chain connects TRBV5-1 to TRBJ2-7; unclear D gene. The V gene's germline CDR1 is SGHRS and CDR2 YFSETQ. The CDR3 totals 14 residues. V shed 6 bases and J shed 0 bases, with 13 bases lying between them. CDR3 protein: CASTPGGPSYEQYF. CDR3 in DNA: TGCGCCAGCACCCCCGGCGGTCCCTCCTACGAGCAGTACTTC.

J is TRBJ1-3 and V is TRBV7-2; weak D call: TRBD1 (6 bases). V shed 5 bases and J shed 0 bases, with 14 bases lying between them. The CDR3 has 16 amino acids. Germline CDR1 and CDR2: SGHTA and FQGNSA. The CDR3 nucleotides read TGTGCCAGCAGCCCCGAAACAGGGCCCTCTGGAAACACCATATATTTT. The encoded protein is CASSPETGPSGNTIYF.

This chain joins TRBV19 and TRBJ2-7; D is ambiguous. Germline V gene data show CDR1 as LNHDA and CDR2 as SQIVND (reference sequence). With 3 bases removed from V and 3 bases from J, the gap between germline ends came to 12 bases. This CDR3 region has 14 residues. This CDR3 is CASSMVGSGYEQYF. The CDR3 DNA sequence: TGTGCCAGTAGTATGGTGGGTTCAGGCTACGAGCAGTACTTC.

The CDR3 nucleotides are TGCGCCAGCAGAGAGGGTACTTATGAAAAACTGTTTTTT. Translating it yields CASREGTYEKLFF. The J gene is TRBJ1-4, the V gene TRBV10-2; D uncertain. Trimming took off 6 bases at V and 6 bases at J, with 11 bases between the two ends. CDR3 length: 13 amino acids. The germline gives CDR1 WSHSY, CDR2 SAAADI.